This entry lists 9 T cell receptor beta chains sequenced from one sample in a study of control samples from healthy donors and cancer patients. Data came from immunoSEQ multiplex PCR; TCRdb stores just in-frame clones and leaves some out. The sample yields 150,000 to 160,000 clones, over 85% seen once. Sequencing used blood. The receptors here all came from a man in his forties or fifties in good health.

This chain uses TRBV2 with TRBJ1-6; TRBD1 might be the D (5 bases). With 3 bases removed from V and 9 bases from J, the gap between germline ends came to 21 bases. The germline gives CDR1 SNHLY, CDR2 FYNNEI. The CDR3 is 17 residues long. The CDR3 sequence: CASSDFWGVGLTSPLHF. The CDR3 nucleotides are TGTGCCAGCAGTGATTTTTGGGGGGTGGGGTTGACTTCACCCCTCCACTTT.

The CDR3 loop reads CASSLSWAVQETQYF. CDR3 in DNA: TGTGCCAGCAGTTTATCATGGGCAGTCCAAGAGACCCAGTACTTC. The gene calls are TRBV27 and TRBJ2-5; D is unclear. This CDR3 has 15 amino acids. Trimming shortened V by 0 bases and J by 1 base, and 9 bases separated the two germline ends. Germline V lookup: CDR1 MNHEY, CDR2 SMNVEV (reference sequence).

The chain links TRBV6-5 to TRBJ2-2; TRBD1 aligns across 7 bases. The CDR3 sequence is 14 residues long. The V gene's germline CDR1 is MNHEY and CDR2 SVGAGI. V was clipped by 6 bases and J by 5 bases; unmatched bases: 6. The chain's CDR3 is CASRPDRATGELFF. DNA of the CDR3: TGTGCCAGCAGGCCAGACAGGGCGACCGGGGAGCTGTTTTTT.

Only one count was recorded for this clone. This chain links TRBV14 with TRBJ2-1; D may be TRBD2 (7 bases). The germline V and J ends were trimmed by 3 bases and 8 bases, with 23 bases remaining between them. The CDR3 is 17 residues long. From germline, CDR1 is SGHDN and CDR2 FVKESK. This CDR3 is CASSQKGGGAFGHEQFF. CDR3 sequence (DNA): TGTGCCAGCAGCCAGAAGGGGGGGGGCGCTTTTGGTCATGAGCAGTTCTTC.

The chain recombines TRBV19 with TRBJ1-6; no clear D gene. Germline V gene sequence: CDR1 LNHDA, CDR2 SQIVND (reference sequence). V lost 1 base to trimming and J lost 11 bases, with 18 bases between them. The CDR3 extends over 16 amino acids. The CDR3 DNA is TGTGCCAGTAGTATAGCCCGCCTAACTAAAGATCCACCCCTCCACTTT. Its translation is CASSIARLTKDPPLHF.

CDR3 region: CASSFGANEQFF. CDR3 nucleotide sequence: TGTGCCAGCAGCTTTGGCGCTAATGAGCAGTTCTTC. The gene calls are TRBV5-5 and TRBJ2-1; D call uncertain. CDR1 is SGHKS and CDR2 is YYEKEE in the germline V gene (reference sequence). Trimming removed 2 bases from V and 7 bases from J, with 7 bases in between. CDR3 length: 12 residues.

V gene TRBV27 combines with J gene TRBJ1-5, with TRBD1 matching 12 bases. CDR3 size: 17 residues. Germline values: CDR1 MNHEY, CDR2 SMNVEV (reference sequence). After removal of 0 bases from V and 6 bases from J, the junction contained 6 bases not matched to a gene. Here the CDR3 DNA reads TGTGCCAGCAGTTTATCGGCTGGGACAGGGGGCAGTCAGCCCCAGCATTTT. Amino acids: CASSLSAGTGGSQPQHF.

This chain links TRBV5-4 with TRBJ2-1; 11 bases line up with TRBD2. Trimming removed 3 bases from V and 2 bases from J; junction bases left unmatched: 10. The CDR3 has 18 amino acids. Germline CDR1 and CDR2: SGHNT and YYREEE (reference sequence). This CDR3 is CASSSPTSGVGTYNEQFF. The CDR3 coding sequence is TGTGCCAGCAGCTCCCCGACTAGCGGGGTGGGGACCTACAATGAGCAGTTCTTC.

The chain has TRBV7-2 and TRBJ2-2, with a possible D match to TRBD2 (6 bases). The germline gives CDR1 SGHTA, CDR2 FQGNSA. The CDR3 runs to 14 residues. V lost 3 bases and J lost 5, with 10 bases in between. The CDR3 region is CASSFVAGTGELFF. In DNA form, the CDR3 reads TGTGCCAGCAGCTTTGTTGCGGGGACCGGGGAGCTGTTTTTT.